The 20 T cell receptor beta chains given below trace back to one sample, sequenced in a study of T cells in narcolepsy. Measured with immunoSEQ multiplex PCR; TCRdb has only the in-frame clones, and not every one. The sample shows some 16,000 clones, 72% of them seen only once. Material: CD45RA- memory CD8+ T cells from PBMCs. The receptor set was obtained from a human donor with narcolepsy.

The gene calls are TRBV11-2 and TRBJ1-4; 7 bases are a match to TRBD1. CDR1 is SGHAT, CDR2 FQNNGV, per germline. Germline trimming cut 10 bases from V and 0 bases from J; bases unmatched to any gene: 8. This CDR3 contains 15 residues. The DNA of the CDR3 is TGTGCCACCAGACAGGGCAGCGCAACTAATGAAAAACTGTTTTTT. It codes for CATRQGSATNEKLFF.

This chain joins TRBV28 and TRBJ2-7; 9 nucleotides agree with TRBD1. V shed 11 bases, J shed 3 bases, and the junction held 11 bases outside the gene matches. CDR1 is MDHEN and CDR2 is SYDVKM in the germline V gene. The CDR3 loop spans 14 amino acids. CDR3 residues: CAGFPDRGDYEQYF. The CDR3 coding sequence is TGTGCCGGCTTTCCAGACAGGGGGGACTACGAGCAGTACTTC.

V is TRBV9 and J is TRBJ1-1; D is unclear. V was clipped by 0 bases and J by 1 base, with 4 bases between them. Germline V gives CDR1 SGDLS, CDR2 YYNGEE. The CDR3 is 13 amino acids. CDR3 protein: CASSVGWNTEAFF. Written as DNA, the CDR3 is TGTGCCAGCAGCGTAGGTTGGAACACTGAAGCTTTCTTT. The variable domain in full, completed from reference TRBV9 and TRBJ1-1, reads DSGVTQTPKHLITATGQRVTLRCSPRSGDLSVYWYQQSLDQGLQFLIQYYNGEERAKGNILERFSAQQFPDLHSELNLSSLELGDSALYFCASSVGWNTEAFFGQGTRLTVV.

In its sample, this clone was seen a few times. This chain uses TRBV2 with TRBJ1-1; D unclear. Germline values: CDR1 SNHLY, CDR2 FYNNEI. Trimming left V 5 bases short and J 5 bases short, with 12 bases between. The CDR3 runs 13 residues. Here the CDR3 DNA reads TGTGCCAGCAGTTCCGGCCCTTATACTGAAGCTTTCTTT. Its protein product is CASSSGPYTEAFF.

The chain couples TRBV19 to TRBJ2-5; 10 bases are a match to TRBD1. V lost 6 bases to trimming and J lost 3 bases; unmatched junction nucleotides: 4. The CDR3 sequence is 14 residues long. Germline V CDR1 and CDR2: LNHDA, SQIVND (reference sequence). The CDR3 protein is CASSGTGDEETQYF. Written as DNA, the CDR3 is TGTGCCAGTAGCGGGACAGGGGACGAAGAGACCCAGTACTTC.

The chain links TRBV6-5 to TRBJ1-5; 8 bases are a match to TRBD1. This CDR3 comprises 14 residues. V trimming: 6 bases; J trimming: 2 bases; junction bases outside the gene matches: 3. Germline values: CDR1 MNHEY, CDR2 SVGAGI. The CDR3 coding sequence is TGTGCCAGCAGACGGACAGGGCGCAATCAGCCCCAGCATTTT. As protein: CASRRTGRNQPQHF.

This sequence joins TRBV10-1 and TRBJ2-7, with D uncertain. Germline V lookup: CDR1 WNHNN, CDR2 SYGVQD (reference sequence). Trimming took off 3 bases at V and 3 bases at J, with 9 bases between the two ends. CDR3 size: 13 residues. This CDR3 reads CASSENFNYEQYF. In DNA, the CDR3 is TGCGCCAGCAGTGAAAACTTCAACTACGAGCAGTACTTC.

The sample holds one count of this clone. The chain links TRBV2 to TRBJ1-6, with unresolved D. This CDR3 has 16 residues. CDR1 is SNHLY and CDR2 is FYNNEI in the germline V gene. V gave up 1 base and J gave up 0 bases, with 7 bases separating them. The CDR3: CASSEVRGSYNSPLHF. CDR3 nucleotide sequence: TGTGCCAGCAGTGAAGTCCGCGGCTCCTATAATTCACCCCTCCACTTT.

V gene TRBV7-9 combines with J gene TRBJ1-2; D gene ambiguous. CDR3 length: 14 amino acids. CDR1 and CDR2 from the germline V gene are SEHNR and FQNEAQ (reference sequence). Deletions cut 5 bases from V and 3 bases from J, with 13 bases between. Written as DNA, the CDR3 is TGTGCCAGCAGCCCCCCGGGGAGCTACTATGGCTACACCTTC. This codes for CASSPPGSYYGYTF.

This clone was observed a handful of times. This chain uses TRBV6-1 with TRBJ2-3; D remains ambiguous. This CDR3 region has 12 residues. CDR1 and CDR2 (germline): MNHNS, SASEGT. V lost 8 bases and J lost 5, with 11 bases in between. CDR3 sequence reads: CASEGFGDTQYF. The CDR3, as DNA: TGTGCCAGCGAAGGGTTTGGAGATACGCAGTATTTT.

The chain combines TRBV21-1 with TRBJ1-5. TRBV21-1 is described as a pseudogene. The CDR3 is made up of 13 amino acids. The CDR3 coding sequence is TGTGCCAGCACACCTCTCGGTAGTCAGCCCCAGCATTTT. Translated, it gives CASTPLGSQPQHF.

The chain combines TRBV6-6 with TRBJ2-3; D is tentatively TRBD1 or TRBD2 (6 bases each). Per germline, CDR1 MNHNY and CDR2 SVGAGI (reference sequence). The V end was cut by 5 bases, the J end by 4 bases, with 13 bases between. The CDR3 consists of 14 residues. The CDR3 sequence is CASSVMGGADTQYF. In nucleotides, the CDR3 is TGTGCCAGCAGTGTTATGGGGGGCGCAGATACGCAGTATTTT.

The sample holds a few counts of this clone. The chain combines TRBV6-7 with TRBJ2-7; perhaps TRBD1 as D (7 bases). TRBV6-7 qualifies as an ORF whose function is uncertain. CDR3 length equals 14 residues. Trimming took 2 bases from V and 5 from J, leaving 13 bases between them. The CDR3 DNA is TGTGCCAGCAGTTACGGAGGGGGCGCGGACGAGCAGTACTTC. It codes for CASSYGGGADEQYF.

This clone appeared a few times. The chain joins TRBV12-5 to TRBJ2-3; D may match TRBD1 or TRBD2 (6 bases each). Germline V lookup: CDR1 LGHNT, CDR2 FRNRAP. The CDR3 is 15 residues long. With 7 bases removed from V and 5 bases from J, the gap between germline ends came to 19 bases. Here the CDR3 DNA reads TGTGCTAGTGCCCTTCTGGGGGGCCATGGAGATACGCAGTATTTT. Its translation: CASALLGGHGDTQYF. Based on the CDR3 plus reference TRBV12-5 and TRBJ2-3, the full variable domain is DARVTQTPRHKVTEMGQEVTMRCQPILGHNTVFWYRQTMMQGLELLAYFRNRAPLDDSGMPKDRFSAEMPDATLATLKIQPSEPRDSAVYFCASALLGGHGDTQYFGPGTRLTVL.

The chain has TRBV9 and TRBJ2-7; 7 bases map to TRBD1. This CDR3 has 14 residues. With 3 bases clipped from V and 0 bases from J, the junction kept 3 bases outside the gene matches. From germline, CDR1 is SGDLS and CDR2 YYNGEE. The CDR3 protein is CASSGQGRSYEQYF. The CDR3 nucleotides read TGTGCCAGCAGCGGACAGGGCCGCTCCTACGAGCAGTACTTC.

This chain links TRBV27 with TRBJ2-7; D remains unclear. CDR3 length equals 13 residues. V lost 5 bases and J lost 0, with 8 bases in between. In germline, CDR1 is MNHEY, CDR2 SMNVEV (reference sequence). CDR3 loop: CASSLTSSYEQYF. The CDR3 DNA follows: TGTGCCAGCAGTCTAACGAGCTCCTACGAGCAGTACTTC.

V gene TRBV19 combines with J gene TRBJ2-3; D unclear. Between the trimmed V and J ends, which lost 1 base and 6 bases, there was a span of 5 bases. The CDR3 has 12 residues. Germline V gives CDR1 LNHDA, CDR2 SQIVND (reference sequence). CDR3 protein: CASSIGWDTQYF. For the CDR3, the DNA is TGTGCCAGTAGTATAGGATGGGATACGCAGTATTTT.

This chain connects TRBV27 to TRBJ2-1; weak D call: TRBD2 (5 bases). The V gene's germline CDR1 is MNHEY and CDR2 SMNVEV (reference sequence). V lost 10 bases, J lost 5 bases, and 12 bases lay in between. The CDR3 has 12 residues. CDR3 region: CATWTDNNEQFF. The CDR3 nucleotides read TGTGCCACGTGGACTGACAACAATGAGCAGTTCTTC.

The J gene is TRBJ2-7, the V gene TRBV9, with D perhaps matching TRBD1 or TRBD2 (5 bases each). Per germline, CDR1 SGDLS and CDR2 YYNGEE. The CDR3 totals 16 residues. Trimming pared 0 bases from V and 4 bases from J, leaving 17 bases between. In DNA, the CDR3 is TGTGCCAGCAGCGTAGCTGGTGGGACCTCCCTTTACGAGCAGTACTTC. The encoded protein is CASSVAGGTSLYEQYF.

The CDR3 loop reads CASSLVGDSNQPQHF. CDR3 nucleotide sequence: TGTGCCAGCAGCTTAGTAGGAGATAGCAATCAGCCCCAGCATTTT. The genes are TRBV7-9 and TRBJ1-5; no reliable D call. CDR1 and CDR2 from the germline V gene are SEHNR and FQNEAQ (reference sequence). The V end was cut by 1 base, the J end by 0 bases, with 7 bases between. CDR3 length: 15 residues.